This TCR beta chain originates from a study of control samples from healthy donors and cancer patients. The CDR3 is 12 amino acids. Germline-derived CDR1 and CDR2 are KGHSH and LQKENI. With 3 bases removed from V and 8 bases from J, the gap between germline ends came to 10 bases. This table comes from immunoSEQ multiplex PCR, and its TCRdb copy is limited to in-frame clones, with some not included. This sample has about 110,000 clones; approximately 82% occur once, and the top ten carry under 8.5%. This clone was picked up a small number of times. The specimen sequenced was blood. The source of this sequence is a man in his late teens or twenties in good health. The rearrangement joins TRBV18 to TRBJ1-2, with a tentative D call TRBD1 (6 bases). DNA for the CDR3: TGTGCCAGCTCACCCTTCACAGGGGGCTACACCTTC. It translates to CASSPFTGGYTF.